These 16 T cell receptor beta chains share one sample of origin, sequenced in a study of T cell responses to AZD1222 COVID-19 vaccine. The table came from immunoSEQ multiplex PCR; TCRdb's copy has only in-frame clones and leaves some out. In the table there are approximately 160,000 clones, approximately 90% of which are singletons. The sample here was peripheral blood, taken on day 0 of AZD1222 vaccination. These receptors were collected from an adult in good health.

This clone was counted once. The rearrangement links TRBV2 to TRBJ2-1; 10 bases agree with TRBD2. The germline V gene encodes CDR1 SNHLY and CDR2 FYNNEI. The ends lost 2 bases at V and 5 bases at J; junction bases unmatched: 12. The CDR3 totals 18 residues. CDR3 sequence reads: CASSEWGLLSGRDNEQFF. The DNA for the CDR3 is TGTGCCAGCAGTGAATGGGGACTCCTCAGCGGGAGGGACAATGAGCAGTTCTTC.

This chain connects TRBV27 to TRBJ2-3; D is ambiguous. Germline V gene sequence: CDR1 MNHEY, CDR2 SMNVEV (reference sequence). The CDR3 spans 12 residues. V gave up 5 bases and J gave up 5 bases, with 8 bases separating them. The CDR3: CASSPALDTQYF. CDR3 DNA: TGTGCCAGCAGTCCTGCCCTAGATACGCAGTATTTT.

The chain is built from TRBV5-1 and TRBJ1-4, with D uncertain. Germline assignment: CDR1 SGHRS and CDR2 YFSETQ. CDR3 length equals 14 residues. V was clipped by 0 bases and J by 5 bases, with 8 bases between them. The CDR3 region has the DNA TGCGCCAGCAGCTTGGCCGGCAGGAATGAAAAACTGTTTTTT. Its protein is CASSLAGRNEKLFF.

The chain carries TRBV18 and TRBJ1-1; no firm D call. V lost 5 bases and J lost 1, with 8 bases in between. The CDR3 is 13 amino acids. Germline CDR1 reads KGHSH; CDR2 reads LQKENI. The CDR3 DNA follows: TGTGCCAGCTCAATAGACCGGAACACTGAAGCTTTCTTT. The encoded protein is CASSIDRNTEAFF.

This clone is categorized as medium-sized (0.01 to 0.1%). The chain employs TRBV2 and TRBJ1-1; D is undetermined. This CDR3 spans 11 amino acids. V shed 0 bases and J shed 8 bases, with 4 bases lying between them. The germline CDR1 and CDR2 sequences are SNHLY and FYNNEI. The CDR3 DNA is TGTGCCAGCAGTGAAGCGCTGGAAGCTTTCTTT. Protein product: CASSEALEAFF. The whole variable domain, remainder taken from reference TRBV2 and TRBJ1-1, is EPEVTQTPSHQVTQMGQEVILRCVPISNHLYFYWYRQILGQKVEFLVSFYNNEISEKSEIFDDQFSVERPDGSNFTLKIRSTKLEDSAMYFCASSEALEAFFGQGTRLTVV.

This chain connects TRBV6-5 to TRBJ2-1; D unresolved. The V gene's germline CDR1 is MNHEY and CDR2 SVGAGI. V shed 8 bases and J shed 3 bases, with 14 bases lying between them. CDR3 length: 14 residues. The CDR3 DNA reads TGTGCCAGCGGAAATAAGGGCGTCTACAATGAGCAGTTCTTC. Residues: CASGNKGVYNEQFF.

The rearrangement links TRBV5-1 to TRBJ2-3, with unresolved D. CDR3 length equals 14 residues. Germline lookup yields CDR1 SGHRS and CDR2 YFSETQ. V shed 0 bases and J shed 2 bases, with 7 bases lying between them. DNA for the CDR3: TGCGCCAGCAGCTTGGGGCAGTCCACAGATACGCAGTATTTT. Encoded protein: CASSLGQSTDTQYF.

V and J are TRBV7-9 and TRBJ1-1, with 8 bases identical to TRBD1. Germline V gene sequence: CDR1 SEHNR, CDR2 FQNEAQ (reference sequence). The CDR3 has 12 amino acids. V trimming: 5 bases; J trimming: 10 bases; junction bases outside the gene matches: 6. CDR3 nucleotide sequence: TGTGCCAGCAGCCCCCCGGACAGGGCAGCTTTCTTT. As protein: CASSPPDRAAFF.

The rearrangement links TRBV29-1 to TRBJ2-3; 7 nucleotides agree with TRBD2. The CDR3 totals 13 residues. Germline assignment: CDR1 SQVTM and CDR2 ANQGSEA. The junction had 6 bases not matched to a gene; V was cut back by 7 bases and J by 2 bases. CDR3 DNA: TGCAGCGCCGGGGGGAGCTTCACAGATACGCAGTATTTT. This codes for CSAGGSFTDTQYF.

V and J are TRBV28 and TRBJ1-5, with unresolved D. With 8 bases removed from V and 0 bases from J, the gap between germline ends came to 11 bases. CDR3 length: 14 amino acids. Per the germline V gene, CDR1 is MDHEN and CDR2 is SYDVKM. The DNA of the CDR3 is TGTGCCAGCTGGGTGCGTAATAGCAATCAGCCCCAGCATTTT. The encoded protein is CASWVRNSNQPQHF.

The J gene is TRBJ2-2, the V gene TRBV6-1; D is uncertain. The CDR3 covers 13 residues. The germline V gene has CDR1 MNHNS and CDR2 SASEGT. The V end was cut by 2 bases, the J end by 4 bases, with 5 bases between. The CDR3 is CASSERVTGELFF. The CDR3 DNA is TGTGCCAGCAGTGAACGGGTCACCGGGGAGCTGTTTTTT.

This chain joins TRBV18 and TRBJ2-6; D is perhaps TRBD2 (6 bases). The CDR3 runs 18 residues. Trimming cost V 3 bases and J 1 base, with 16 bases left between them. Germline V gene lookup returns CDR1 KGHSH and CDR2 LQKENI. For the CDR3, the DNA is TGTGCCAGCTCACCGATGGTGGTTGGGGGGTCTGGGGCCAACGTCCTGACTTTC. Encoded protein: CASSPMVVGGSGANVLTF.

The V call is TRBV30, the J call TRBJ2-7; D possibly uses TRBD1 or TRBD2 (5 bases each). CDR3 size: 14 residues. The ends were cut back, 1 base at V and 6 bases at J, with 16 bases in the middle. Looked up from germline, CDR1 is GTSNPN and CDR2 is SVGIG (reference sequence). The CDR3, as DNA: TGTGCCTGGAGTGGGGGCCAGCGGCCCCGCGAGCAGTACTTC. Translated, it gives CAWSGGQRPREQYF.

V usage is TRBV9 and J usage is TRBJ2-5, with 7 bases matching TRBD1. Germline trimming cut 4 bases from V and 1 base from J; bases unmatched to any gene: 7. There are 15 residues in the CDR3. From germline, CDR1 is SGDLS and CDR2 YYNGEE. The DNA for the CDR3 is TGTGCCAGCAGCCCCGGGACAGTCGGCCAAGAGACCCAGTACTTC. Protein product: CASSPGTVGQETQYF.

The chain recombines TRBV28 with TRBJ1-1; no firm D call. The CDR3 is 13 residues long. V shed 7 bases and J shed 0 bases, with 9 bases lying between them. Germline CDR1 reads MDHEN; CDR2 reads SYDVKM. The CDR3 DNA reads as TGTGCCAGCACCCTTAGGGTGAACACTGAAGCTTTCTTT. This sequence encodes CASTLRVNTEAFF.

This rearrangement joins TRBV20-1 to TRBJ2-3, with a possible D match to TRBD2 (6 bases). CDR3 size: 11 residues. The germline gives CDR1 DFQATT, CDR2 SNEGSKA (reference sequence). The germline V and J ends were trimmed by 5 bases and 6 bases, with 9 bases remaining between them. In DNA, the CDR3 is TGCAGTGCTGTGGGGAGGGATACGCAGTATTTT. It codes for CSAVGRDTQYF.